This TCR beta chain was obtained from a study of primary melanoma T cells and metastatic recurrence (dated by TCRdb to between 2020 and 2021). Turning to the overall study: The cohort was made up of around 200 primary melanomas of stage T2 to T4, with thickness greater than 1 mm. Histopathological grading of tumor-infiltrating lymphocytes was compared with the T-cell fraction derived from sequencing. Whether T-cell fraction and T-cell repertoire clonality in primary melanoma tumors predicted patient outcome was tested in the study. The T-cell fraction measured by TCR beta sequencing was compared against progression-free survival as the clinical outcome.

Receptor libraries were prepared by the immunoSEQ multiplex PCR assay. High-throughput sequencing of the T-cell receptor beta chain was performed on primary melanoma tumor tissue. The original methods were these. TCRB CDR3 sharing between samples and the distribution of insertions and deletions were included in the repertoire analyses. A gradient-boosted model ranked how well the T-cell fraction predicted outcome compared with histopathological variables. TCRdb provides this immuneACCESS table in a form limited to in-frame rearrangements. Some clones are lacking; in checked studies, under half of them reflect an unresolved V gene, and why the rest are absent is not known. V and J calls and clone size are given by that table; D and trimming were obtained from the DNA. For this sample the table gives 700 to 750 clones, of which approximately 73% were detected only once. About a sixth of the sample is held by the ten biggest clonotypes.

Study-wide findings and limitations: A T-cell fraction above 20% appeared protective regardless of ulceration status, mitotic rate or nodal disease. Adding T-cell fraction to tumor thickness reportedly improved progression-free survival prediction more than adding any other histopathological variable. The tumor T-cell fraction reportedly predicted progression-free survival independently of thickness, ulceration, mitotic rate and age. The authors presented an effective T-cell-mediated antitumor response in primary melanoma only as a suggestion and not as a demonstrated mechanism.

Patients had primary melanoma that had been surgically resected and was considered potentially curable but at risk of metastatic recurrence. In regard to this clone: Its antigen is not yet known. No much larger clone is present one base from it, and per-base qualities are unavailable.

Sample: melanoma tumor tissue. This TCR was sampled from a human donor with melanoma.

The DNA sequence follows: TGTGCCATCAGTGGAGTAGGGGGCCAGAGCTCTGGGGCCAACGTCCTGACTTTC. This translates into CAISGVGGQSSGANVLTF. The sequence links TRBV10-3 to TRBJ2-6, and 7 bases in between align with TRBD1. Counted from cysteine to phenylalanine, this CDR3 has 18 amino acids. Only the CDR3 part of the read is kept: 54 bases, read in frame from the first base. V and J are trimmed by 4 bases and 0 bases, and the gene matches miss 9 bases of the junction. The germline V gene encodes CDR1 ENHRY and CDR2 SYGVKD.